This TCR beta chain was profiled in a study of blood T cell repertoires in COVID-19. Study-level information: Some COVID-19 samples were acute and others convalescent; all came from the United States, Italy and Spain. Sample material is recorded as cDNA or gDNA derived from T cells, B-cell-depleted T cells, or PBMCs.

The germline CDR1 and CDR2 sequences are MNHEY and SMNVEV (reference sequence). The V segment lost 4 bases and the J segment 8 bases; nucleotides outside the gene matches: 5. The CDR3 is 13 residues long. This clone has only a few counts. In the authors' methods: Amplification with reference gene primers provided the estimates of nucleated cell counts. The method was immunoSEQ multiplex PCR; TCRdb's version includes in-frame clones alone and lacks a portion of them. That table supplies the V and J calls and clone size; D and trimming were determined from the DNA. In the table there are some 200,000 clones, about 85% of which are singletons.

Specimen: peripheral blood. The clonotype comes from a woman aged 80 or over in a cohort sampled during active or convalescent COVID-19. The chain carries TRBV27 and TRBJ1-2; 9 nucleotides line up with TRBD1. CDR3 nucleotides: TGTGCCAGCAGTTCGAACGGACAGGGGGGCTACACCTTC. It yields the protein CASSSNGQGGYTF.